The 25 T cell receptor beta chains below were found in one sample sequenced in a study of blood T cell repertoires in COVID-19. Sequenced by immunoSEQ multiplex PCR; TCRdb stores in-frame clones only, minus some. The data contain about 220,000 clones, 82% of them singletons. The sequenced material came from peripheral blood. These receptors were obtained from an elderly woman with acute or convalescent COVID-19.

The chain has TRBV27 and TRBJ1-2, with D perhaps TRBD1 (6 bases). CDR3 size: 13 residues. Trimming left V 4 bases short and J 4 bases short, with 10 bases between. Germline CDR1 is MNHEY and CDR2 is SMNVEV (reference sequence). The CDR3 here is CASSYRVGYGYTF. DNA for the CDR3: TGTGCCAGCAGTTACAGGGTTGGCTATGGCTACACCTTC.

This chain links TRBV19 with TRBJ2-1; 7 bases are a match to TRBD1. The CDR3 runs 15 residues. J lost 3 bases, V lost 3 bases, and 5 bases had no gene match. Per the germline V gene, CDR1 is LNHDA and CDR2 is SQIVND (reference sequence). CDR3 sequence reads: CASSISGQIYNEQFF. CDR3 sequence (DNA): TGTGCCAGTAGTATCTCGGGACAGATCTACAATGAGCAGTTCTTC.

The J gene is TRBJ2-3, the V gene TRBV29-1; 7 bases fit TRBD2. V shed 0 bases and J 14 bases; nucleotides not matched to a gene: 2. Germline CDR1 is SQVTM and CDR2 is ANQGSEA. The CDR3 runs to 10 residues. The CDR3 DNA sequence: TGCAGCGTTGAAGAAGCGGGGAGGTATTTT. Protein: CSVEEAGRYF.

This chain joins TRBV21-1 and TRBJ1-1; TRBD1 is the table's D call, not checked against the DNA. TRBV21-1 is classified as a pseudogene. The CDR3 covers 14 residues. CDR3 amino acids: CASSTRDRETEAFF. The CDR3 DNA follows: TGTGCCAGCAGCACCCGGGACAGGGAGACTGAAGCTTTCTTT.

CDR3 loop: CASSPGQGSTNEKLFF. CDR3 DNA sequence: TGTGCCAGCAGCCCGGGACAGGGGTCAACTAATGAAAAACTGTTTTTT. The V gene is TRBV27, the J gene TRBJ1-4, with 10 bases that match TRBD1. The CDR3 length is 16 residues. Trimming cost V 6 bases and J 0 bases; bases outside gene matches: 4. Germline V gene sequence: CDR1 MNHEY, CDR2 SMNVEV (reference sequence).

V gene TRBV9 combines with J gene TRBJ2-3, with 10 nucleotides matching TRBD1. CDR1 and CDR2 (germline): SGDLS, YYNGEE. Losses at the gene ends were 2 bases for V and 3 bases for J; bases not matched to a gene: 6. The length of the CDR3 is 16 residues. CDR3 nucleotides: TGTGCCAGCAGCGTTCTGGGGACAGGGGTGACAGATACGCAGTATTTT. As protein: CASSVLGTGVTDTQYF.

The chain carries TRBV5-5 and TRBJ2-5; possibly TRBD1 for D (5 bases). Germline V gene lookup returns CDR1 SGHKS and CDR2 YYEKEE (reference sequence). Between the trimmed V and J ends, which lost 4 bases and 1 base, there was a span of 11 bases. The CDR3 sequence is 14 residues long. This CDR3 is CASSQIDSQETQYF. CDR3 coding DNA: TGTGCCAGCAGCCAAATCGACAGCCAAGAGACCCAGTACTTC.

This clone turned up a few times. The CDR3 region is CASSQDDDRQNYGYTF. CDR3 DNA sequence: TGCGCCAGCAGCCAAGATGATGACAGACAAAACTATGGCTACACCTTC. This chain uses TRBV4-1 with TRBJ1-2; a possible D gene is TRBD1 (5 bases). The germline CDR1 and CDR2 sequences are MGHRA and YSYEKL. V lost 0 bases, J lost 2 bases, and 13 bases lay in between. The CDR3 is made up of 16 amino acids.

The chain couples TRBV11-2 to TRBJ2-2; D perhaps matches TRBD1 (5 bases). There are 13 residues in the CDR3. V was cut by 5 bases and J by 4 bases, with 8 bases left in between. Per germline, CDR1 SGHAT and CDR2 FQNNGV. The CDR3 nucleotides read TGTGCCAGCAGCCTCAGGGTCACCGGGGAGCTGTTTTTT. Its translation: CASSLRVTGELFF.

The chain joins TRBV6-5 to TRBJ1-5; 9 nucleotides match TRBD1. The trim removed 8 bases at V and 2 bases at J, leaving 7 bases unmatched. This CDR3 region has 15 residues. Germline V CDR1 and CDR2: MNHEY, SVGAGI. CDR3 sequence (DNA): TGTGCCAGCGGACAGGGGACAACGGGCAATCAGCCCCAGCATTTT. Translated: CASGQGTTGNQPQHF.

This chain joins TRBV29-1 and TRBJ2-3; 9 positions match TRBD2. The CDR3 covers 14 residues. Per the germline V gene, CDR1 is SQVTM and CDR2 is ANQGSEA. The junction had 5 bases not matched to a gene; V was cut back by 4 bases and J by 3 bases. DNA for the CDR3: TGCAGCGTTGTGTTCAGCGGGGGGACAGATACGCAGTATTTT. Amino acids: CSVVFSGGTDTQYF.

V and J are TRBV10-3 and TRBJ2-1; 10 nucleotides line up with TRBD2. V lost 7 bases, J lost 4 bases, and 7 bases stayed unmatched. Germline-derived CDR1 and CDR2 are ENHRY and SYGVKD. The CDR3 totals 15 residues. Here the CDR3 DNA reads TGTGCCATCACCGAGAGCGGGGGGGGGTACAATGAGCAGTTCTTC. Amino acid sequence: CAITESGGGYNEQFF.

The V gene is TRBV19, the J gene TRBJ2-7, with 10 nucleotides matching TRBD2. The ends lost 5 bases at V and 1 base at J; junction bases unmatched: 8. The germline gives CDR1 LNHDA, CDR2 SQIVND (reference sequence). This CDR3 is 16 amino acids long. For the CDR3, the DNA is TGTGCCAGTAGTCCGATAGCGGGGGGTACATCCTACGAGCAGTACTTC. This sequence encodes CASSPIAGGTSYEQYF.

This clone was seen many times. The CDR3 DNA is TGTGCCAGCAGTGACCCGAGGGAGGCCGGGAACACCATATATTTT. This gives the protein CASSDPREAGNTIYF. The gene calls are TRBV6-1 and TRBJ1-3, with D hard to call. The germline CDR1 and CDR2 sequences are MNHNS and SASEGT. The germline V and J ends were trimmed by 3 bases and 7 bases, with 16 bases remaining between them. There are 15 residues in the CDR3.

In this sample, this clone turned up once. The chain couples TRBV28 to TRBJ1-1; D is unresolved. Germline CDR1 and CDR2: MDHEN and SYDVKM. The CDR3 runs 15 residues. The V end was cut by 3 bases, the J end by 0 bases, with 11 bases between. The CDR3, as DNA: TGTGCCAGCAGTTTGAATCTGCGGTTGAACACTGAAGCTTTCTTT. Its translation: CASSLNLRLNTEAFF.

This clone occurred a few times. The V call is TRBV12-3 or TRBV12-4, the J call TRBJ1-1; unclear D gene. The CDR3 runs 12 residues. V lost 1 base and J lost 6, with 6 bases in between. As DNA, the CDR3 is TGTGCCAGCAGTTTAGTGAGGTCTGAAGCTTTCTTT. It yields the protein CASSLVRSEAFF.

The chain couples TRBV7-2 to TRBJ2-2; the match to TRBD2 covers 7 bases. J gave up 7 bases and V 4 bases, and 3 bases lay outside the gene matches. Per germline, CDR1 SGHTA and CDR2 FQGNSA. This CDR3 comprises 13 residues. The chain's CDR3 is CASSSQRGGELFF. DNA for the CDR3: TGTGCCAGCAGCTCCCAGCGGGGCGGGGAGCTGTTTTTT.

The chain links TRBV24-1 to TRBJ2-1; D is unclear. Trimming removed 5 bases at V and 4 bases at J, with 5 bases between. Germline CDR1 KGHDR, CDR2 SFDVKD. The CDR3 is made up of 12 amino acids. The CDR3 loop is CATSVYYNEQFF. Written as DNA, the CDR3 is TGTGCCACCAGTGTCTATTACAATGAGCAGTTCTTC.

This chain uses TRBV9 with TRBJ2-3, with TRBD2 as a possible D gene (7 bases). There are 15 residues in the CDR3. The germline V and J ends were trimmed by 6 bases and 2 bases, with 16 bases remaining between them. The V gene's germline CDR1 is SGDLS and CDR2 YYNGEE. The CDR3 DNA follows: TGTGCCAGCACCGACGGCGGGGGCTACACAGATACGCAGTATTTT. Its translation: CASTDGGGYTDTQYF.

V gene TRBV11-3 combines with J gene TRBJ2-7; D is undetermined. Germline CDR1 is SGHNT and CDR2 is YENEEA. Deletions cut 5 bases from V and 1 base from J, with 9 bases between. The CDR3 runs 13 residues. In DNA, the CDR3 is TGTGCCAGCAGCGCCGACGGGTCCTACGAGCAGTACTTC. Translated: CASSADGSYEQYF. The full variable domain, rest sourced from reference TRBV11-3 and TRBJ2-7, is EAGVVQSPRYKIIEKKQPVAFWCNPISGHNTLYWYLQNLGQGPELLIRYENEEAVDDSQLPKDRFSAERLKGVDSTLKIQPAELGDSAVYLCASSADGSYEQYFGPGTRLTVT.

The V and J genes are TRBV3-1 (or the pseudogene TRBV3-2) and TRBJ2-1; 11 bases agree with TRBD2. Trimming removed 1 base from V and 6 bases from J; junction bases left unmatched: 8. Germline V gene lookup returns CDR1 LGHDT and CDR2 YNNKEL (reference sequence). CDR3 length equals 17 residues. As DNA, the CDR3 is TGTGCCAGCAGCCAAGCTCATAGCGGGGGGGCTGTCAATGAGCAGTTCTTC. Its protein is CASSQAHSGGAVNEQFF.

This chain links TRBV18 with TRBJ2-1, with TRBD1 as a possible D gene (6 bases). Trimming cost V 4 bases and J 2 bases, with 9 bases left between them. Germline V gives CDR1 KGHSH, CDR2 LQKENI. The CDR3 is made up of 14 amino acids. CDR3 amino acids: CASSRTEAYNEQFF. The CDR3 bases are TGTGCCAGCTCACGGACAGAGGCCTACAATGAGCAGTTCTTC.

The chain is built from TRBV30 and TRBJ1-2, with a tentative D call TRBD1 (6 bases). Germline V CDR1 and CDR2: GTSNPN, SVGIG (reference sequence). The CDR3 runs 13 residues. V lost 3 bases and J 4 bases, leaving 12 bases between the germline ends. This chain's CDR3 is CAWSPGQFYGYTF. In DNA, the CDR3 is TGTGCCTGGAGCCCCGGACAGTTCTATGGCTACACCTTC.

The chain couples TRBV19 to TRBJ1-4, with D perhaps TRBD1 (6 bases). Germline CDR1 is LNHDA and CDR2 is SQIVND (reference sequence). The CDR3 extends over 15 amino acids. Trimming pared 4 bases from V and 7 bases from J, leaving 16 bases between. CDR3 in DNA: TGTGCCAGTAGTACCTCTCCGGGACACCGTGAAAAACTGTTTTTT. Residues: CASSTSPGHREKLFF.

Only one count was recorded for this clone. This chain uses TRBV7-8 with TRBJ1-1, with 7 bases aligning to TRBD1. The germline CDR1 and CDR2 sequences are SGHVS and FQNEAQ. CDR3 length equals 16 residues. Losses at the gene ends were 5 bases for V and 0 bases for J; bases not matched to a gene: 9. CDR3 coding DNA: TGTGCCAGCAGCCGGCCCAGGGGGAGGCTGAACACTGAAGCTTTCTTT. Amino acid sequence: CASSRPRGRLNTEAFF.